This TCR beta chain emerged from a study of blood T cell repertoires in COVID-19. Study background: T cells, B-cell-depleted T cells, or PBMCs provided the cDNA or gDNA that served as material.

This CDR3 is 13 amino acids long. V was pared by 4 bases and J by 3 bases, with 9 bases between. Germline V gives CDR1 MGHDK, CDR2 SYGVNS. Profiling relied on immunoSEQ multiplex PCR, and the TCRdb table lists in-frame clones only, not all of them. The table records under 350,000 clones, roughly nine tenths of them present only once. The sequence was collected from a woman aged 18-30 years who had recovered from COVID-19. The material sequenced was PBMCs or T cells enriched from blood (not recorded which). The chain links TRBV25-1 to TRBJ1-1; D is unclear. CDR3 sequence (DNA): TGTGCCAGCAGTGCGACGGGTTACACTGAAGCTTTCTTT. Protein product: CASSATGYTEAFF.